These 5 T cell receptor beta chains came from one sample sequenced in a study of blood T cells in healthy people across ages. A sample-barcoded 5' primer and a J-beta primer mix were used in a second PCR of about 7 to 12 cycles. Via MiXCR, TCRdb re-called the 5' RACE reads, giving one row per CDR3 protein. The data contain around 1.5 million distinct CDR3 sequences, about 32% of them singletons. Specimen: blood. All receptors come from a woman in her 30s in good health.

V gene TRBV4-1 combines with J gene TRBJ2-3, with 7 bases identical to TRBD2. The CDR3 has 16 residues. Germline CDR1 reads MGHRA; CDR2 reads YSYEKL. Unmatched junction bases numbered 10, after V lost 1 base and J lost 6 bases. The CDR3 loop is CASSQVPAGPRDTQYF. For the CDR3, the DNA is TGCGCCAGCAGCCAAGTGCCAGCGGGGCCCCGGGATACGCAGTATTTT.

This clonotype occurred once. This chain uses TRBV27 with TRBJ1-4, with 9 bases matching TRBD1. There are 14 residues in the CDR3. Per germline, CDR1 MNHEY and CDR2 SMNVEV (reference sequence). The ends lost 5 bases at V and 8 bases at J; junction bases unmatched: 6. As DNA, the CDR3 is TGTGCCAGCAGTCTCTGGACAGGGGACGAAAAACTGTTTTTT. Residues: CASSLWTGDEKLFF. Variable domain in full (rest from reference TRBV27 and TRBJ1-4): EAQVTQNPRYLITVTGKKLTVTCSQNMNHEYMSWYRQDPGLGLRQIYYSMNVEVTDKGDVPEGYKVSRKEKRNFPLILESPSPNQTSLYFCASSLWTGDEKLFFGSGTQLSVL.

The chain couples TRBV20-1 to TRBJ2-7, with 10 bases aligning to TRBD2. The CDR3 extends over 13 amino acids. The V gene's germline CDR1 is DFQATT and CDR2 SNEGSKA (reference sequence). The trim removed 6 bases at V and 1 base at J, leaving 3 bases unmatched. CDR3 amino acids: CSAKTSGSYEQYF. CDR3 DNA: TGCAGTGCCAAGACTAGCGGGTCCTACGAGCAGTACTTC.

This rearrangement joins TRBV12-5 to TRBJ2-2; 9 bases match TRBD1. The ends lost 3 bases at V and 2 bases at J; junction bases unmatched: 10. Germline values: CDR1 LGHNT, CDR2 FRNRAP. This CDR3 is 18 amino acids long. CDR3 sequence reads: CASGLAKQGAQNTGELFF. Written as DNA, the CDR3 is TGTGCTAGTGGTTTAGCGAAACAGGGGGCCCAAAACACCGGGGAGCTGTTTTTT. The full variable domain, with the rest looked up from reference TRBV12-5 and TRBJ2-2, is DARVTQTPRHKVTEMGQEVTMRCQPILGHNTVFWYRQTMMQGLELLAYFRNRAPLDDSGMPKDRFSAEMPDATLATLKIQPSEPRDSAVYFCASGLAKQGAQNTGELFFGEGSRLTVL.

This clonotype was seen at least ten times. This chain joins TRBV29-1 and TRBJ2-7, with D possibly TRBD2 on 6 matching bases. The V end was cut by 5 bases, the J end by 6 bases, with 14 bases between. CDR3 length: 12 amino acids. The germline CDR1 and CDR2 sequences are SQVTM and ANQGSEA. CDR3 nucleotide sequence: TGCAGCGTTCTTCCCGGCGGGACCGAGCAGTACTTC. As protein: CSVLPGGTEQYF.